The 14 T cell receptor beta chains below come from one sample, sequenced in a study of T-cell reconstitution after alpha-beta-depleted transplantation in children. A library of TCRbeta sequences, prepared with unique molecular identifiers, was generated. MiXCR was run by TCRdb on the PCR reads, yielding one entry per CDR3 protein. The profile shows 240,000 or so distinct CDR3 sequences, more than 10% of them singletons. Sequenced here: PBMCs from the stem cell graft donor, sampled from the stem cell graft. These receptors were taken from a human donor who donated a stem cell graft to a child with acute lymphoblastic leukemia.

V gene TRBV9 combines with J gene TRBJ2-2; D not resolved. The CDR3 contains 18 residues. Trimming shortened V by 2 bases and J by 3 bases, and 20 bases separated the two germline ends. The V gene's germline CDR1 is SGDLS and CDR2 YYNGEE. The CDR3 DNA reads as TGTGCCAGCAGCGTGAGTAGGGCGGTCGTTCGGGACACCGGGGAGCTGTTTTTT. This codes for CASSVSRAVVRDTGELFF.

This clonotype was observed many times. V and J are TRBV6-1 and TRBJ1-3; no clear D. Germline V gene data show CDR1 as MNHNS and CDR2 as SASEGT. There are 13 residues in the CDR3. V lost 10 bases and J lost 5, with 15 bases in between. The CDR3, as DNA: TGTGCCACGATGGAGAGGGCAAGAAACACCATATATTTT. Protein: CATMERARNTIYF.

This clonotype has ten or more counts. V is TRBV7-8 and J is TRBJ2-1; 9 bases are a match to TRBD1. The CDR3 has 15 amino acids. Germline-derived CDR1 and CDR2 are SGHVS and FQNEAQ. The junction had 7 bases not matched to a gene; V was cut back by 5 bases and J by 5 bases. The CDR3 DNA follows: TGTGCCAGCAGCCCGAACAGGGGGCTGAACAATGAGCAGTTCTTC. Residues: CASSPNRGLNNEQFF.

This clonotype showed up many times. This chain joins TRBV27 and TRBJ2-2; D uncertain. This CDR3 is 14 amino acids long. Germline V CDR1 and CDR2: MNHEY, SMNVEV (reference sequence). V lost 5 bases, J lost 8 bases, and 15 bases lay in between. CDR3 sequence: CASSGSVSGGELFF. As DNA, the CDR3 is TGTGCCAGCAGTGGTTCAGTCTCCGGGGGGGAGCTGTTTTTT.

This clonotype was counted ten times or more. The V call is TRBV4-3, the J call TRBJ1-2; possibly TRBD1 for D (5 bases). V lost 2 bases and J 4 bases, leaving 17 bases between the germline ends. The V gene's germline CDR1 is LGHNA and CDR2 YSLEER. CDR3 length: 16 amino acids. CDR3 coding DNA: TGCGCCAGCAGCCAATCTTCAACAGGAACTTTCTATGGCTACACCTTC. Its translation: CASSQSSTGTFYGYTF.

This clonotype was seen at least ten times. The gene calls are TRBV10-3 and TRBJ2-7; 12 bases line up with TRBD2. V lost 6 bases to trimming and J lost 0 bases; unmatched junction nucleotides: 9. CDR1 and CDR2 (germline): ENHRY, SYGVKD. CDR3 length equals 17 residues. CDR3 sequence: CAIRSFRTSGNSYEQYF. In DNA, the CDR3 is TGTGCCATCAGAAGCTTTAGGACTAGCGGGAACTCCTACGAGCAGTACTTC.

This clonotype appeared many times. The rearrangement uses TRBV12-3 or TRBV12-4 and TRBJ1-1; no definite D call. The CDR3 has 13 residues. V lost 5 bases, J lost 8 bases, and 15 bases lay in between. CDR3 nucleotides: TGTGCCAGCAGTCTACACAGACAATTCGAAGCTTTCTTT. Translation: CASSLHRQFEAFF.

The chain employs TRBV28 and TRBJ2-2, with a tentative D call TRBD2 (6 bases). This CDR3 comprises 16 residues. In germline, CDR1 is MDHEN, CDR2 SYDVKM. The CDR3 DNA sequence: TGTGCACTCATAATCGACCGGGAGAGGAGGCCCGGGGAGCTGTTTTTT. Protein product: CALIIDRERRPGELFF.

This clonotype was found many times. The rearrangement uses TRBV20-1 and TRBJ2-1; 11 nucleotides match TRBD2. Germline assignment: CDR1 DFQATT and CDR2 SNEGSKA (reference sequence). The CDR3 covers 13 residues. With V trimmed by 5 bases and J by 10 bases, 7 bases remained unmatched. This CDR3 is CSALLAGEDEQFF. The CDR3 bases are TGCAGTGCTTTACTAGCGGGAGAAGACGAGCAGTTCTTC.

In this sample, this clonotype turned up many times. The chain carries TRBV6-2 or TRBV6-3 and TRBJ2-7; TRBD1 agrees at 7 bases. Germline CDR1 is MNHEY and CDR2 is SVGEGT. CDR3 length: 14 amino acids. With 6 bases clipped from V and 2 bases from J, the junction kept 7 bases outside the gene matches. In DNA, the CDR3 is TGTGCCAGCAGCACCGACAGGGCCGCCTACGAGCAGTACTTC. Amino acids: CASSTDRAAYEQYF.

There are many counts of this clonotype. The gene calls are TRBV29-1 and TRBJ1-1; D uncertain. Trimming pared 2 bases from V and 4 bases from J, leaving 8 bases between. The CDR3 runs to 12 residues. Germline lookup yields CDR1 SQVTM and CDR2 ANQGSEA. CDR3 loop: CSVERDPTEAFF. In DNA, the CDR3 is TGCAGCGTTGAACGGGATCCCACTGAAGCTTTCTTT.

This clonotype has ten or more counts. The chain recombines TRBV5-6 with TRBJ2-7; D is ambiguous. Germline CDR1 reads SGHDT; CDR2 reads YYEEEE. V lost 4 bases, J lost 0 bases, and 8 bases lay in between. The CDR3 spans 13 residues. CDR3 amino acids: CASSGTVSYEQYF. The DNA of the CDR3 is TGTGCCAGCAGCGGAACAGTCTCCTACGAGCAGTACTTC.

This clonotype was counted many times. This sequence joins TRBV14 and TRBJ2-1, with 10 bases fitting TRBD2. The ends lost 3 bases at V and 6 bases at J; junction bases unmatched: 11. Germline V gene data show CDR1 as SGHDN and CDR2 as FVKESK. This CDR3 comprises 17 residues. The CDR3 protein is CASSHPWTSGSRNEQFF. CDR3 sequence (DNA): TGTGCCAGCAGCCACCCGTGGACTAGCGGCTCGCGCAATGAGCAGTTCTTC.

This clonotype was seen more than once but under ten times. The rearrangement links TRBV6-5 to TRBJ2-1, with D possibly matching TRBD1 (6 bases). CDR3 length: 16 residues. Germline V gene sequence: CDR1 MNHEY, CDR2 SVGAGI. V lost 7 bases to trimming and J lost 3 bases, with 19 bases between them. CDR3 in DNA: TGTGCCAGCACACCCATCAGGTTAGGGGGCTACAATGAGCAGTTCTTC. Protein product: CASTPIRLGGYNEQFF.